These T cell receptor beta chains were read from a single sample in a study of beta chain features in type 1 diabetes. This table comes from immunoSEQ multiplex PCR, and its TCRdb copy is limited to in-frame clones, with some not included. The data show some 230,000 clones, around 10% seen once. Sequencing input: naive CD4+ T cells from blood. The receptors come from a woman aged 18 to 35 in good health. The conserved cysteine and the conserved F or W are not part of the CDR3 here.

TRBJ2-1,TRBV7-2,ASSSRREDEQF
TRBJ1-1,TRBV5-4,ASSLAQGGNTEAF
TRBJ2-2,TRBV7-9,ASSLDRDGGELF
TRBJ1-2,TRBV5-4,ASSSLGTGEGYT
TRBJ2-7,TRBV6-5,ASRPYRGDTYEQY
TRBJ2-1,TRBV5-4,ASSQGLATGGEQF
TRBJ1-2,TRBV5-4,ASSWTGRTGLYGYT
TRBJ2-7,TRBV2,ASSKTGGTSSYEQY
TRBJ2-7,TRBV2,ASSPRQSEQY
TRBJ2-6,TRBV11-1,ASSLTGAGANVLT
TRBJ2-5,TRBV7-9,ASSGTGVETQY
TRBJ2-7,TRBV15,ATSRYGQGSSYEQY
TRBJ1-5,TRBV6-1,ASSEFRVGNQPQH
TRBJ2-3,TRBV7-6,ASSFGGTDTQY
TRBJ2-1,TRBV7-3,ASSLLAVDEQF
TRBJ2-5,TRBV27,ASSLSWQGGETQY
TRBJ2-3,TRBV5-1,ASSFEVAGTDTQY
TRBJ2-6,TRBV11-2,ASSLSGISGANVLT
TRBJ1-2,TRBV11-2,ASSSPNRVRGYGYT
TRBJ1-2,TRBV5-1,ASSLGGGPLRT
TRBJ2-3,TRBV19,ASSLTSGRVTDTQY
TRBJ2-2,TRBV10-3,ASLGAPNTGELF
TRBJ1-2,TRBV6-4,ASSENAGQGKGGYT
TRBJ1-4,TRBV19,ASARSRGLNEKLF
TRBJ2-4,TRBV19,ASSTRTSSKNIQY
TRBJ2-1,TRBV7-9,ASSLLAGGGNEQF
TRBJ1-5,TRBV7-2,ASSFGTDRQPQH
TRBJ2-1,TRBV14,ASSQVRGPYNEQF
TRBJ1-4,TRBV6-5,ASSQSGAGNEKLF
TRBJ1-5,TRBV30,AWSLRWDQPQH
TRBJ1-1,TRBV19,ASSIGPGFTEAF
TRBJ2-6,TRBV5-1,ASSLGTGGGSGANVLT
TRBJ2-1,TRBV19,ASKSRSSDLNEQF
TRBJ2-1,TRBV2,ASRGQNNEQF
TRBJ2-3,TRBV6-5,ASSPRRGRTDTQY
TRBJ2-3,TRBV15,ATSRGSTADTQY
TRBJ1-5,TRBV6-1,ASSKGGSRNQPQH
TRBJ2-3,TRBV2,ASSEKRGESDTQY
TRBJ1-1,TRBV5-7,ASSLRAPGTEAF
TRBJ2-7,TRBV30,AYHRATSGQY
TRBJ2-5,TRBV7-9,ASSLARTGRETQY
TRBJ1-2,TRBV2,ASSEGQPGYGYT
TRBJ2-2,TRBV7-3,ASSPRPGGTGELF
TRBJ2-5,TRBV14,ASSQDRSWEHRQETQY
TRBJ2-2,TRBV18,ASSPLPGAGELF
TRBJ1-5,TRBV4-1,ASSQDQGFNQPQH
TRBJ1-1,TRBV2,ASKGQGDTEAF
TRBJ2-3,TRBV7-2,ASSPRVETQY
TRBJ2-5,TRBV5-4,ASSSNRQGGETQY